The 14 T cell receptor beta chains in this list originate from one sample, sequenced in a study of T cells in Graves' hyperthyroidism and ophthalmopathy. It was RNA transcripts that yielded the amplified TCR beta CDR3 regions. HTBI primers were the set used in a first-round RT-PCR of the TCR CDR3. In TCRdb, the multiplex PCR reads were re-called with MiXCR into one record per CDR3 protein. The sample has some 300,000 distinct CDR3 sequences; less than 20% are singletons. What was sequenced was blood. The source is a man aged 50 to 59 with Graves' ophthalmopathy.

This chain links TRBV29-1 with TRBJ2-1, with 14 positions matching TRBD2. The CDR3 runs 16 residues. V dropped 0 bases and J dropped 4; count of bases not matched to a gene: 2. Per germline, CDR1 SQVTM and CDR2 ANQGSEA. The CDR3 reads CSVEEGTSGSYNEQFF. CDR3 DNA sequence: TGCAGCGTTGAAGAAGGGACTAGCGGGAGTTACAATGAGCAGTTCTTC.

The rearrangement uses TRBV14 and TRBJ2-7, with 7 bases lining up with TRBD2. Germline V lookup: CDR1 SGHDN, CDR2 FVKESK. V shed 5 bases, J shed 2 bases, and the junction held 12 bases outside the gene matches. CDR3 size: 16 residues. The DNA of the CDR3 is TGTGCCAGCAGCTCGACGGGGGGAGGCCTTACCTACGAGCAGTACTTC. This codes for CASSSTGGGLTYEQYF. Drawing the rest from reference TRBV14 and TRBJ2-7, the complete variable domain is EAGVTQFPSHSVIEKGQTVTLRCDPISGHDNLYWYRRVMGKEIKFLLHFVKESKQDESGMPNNRFLAERTGGTYSTLKVQPAELEDSGVYFCASSSTGGGLTYEQYFGPGTRLTVT.

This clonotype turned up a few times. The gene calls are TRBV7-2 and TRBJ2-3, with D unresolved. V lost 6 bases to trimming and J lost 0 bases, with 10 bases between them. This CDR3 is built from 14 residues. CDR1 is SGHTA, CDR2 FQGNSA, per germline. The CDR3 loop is CASRDRSSTDTQYF. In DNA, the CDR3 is TGTGCCAGCAGGGACCGATCTAGCACAGATACGCAGTATTTT.

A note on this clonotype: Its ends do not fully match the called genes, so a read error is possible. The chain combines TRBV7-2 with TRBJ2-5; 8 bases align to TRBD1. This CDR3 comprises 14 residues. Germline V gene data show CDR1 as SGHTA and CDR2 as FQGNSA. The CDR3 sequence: CPSSSPGGRETQYF. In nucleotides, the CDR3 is TGTCCCAGCAGCTCTCCAGGGGGCCGGGAGACCCAGTACTTC.

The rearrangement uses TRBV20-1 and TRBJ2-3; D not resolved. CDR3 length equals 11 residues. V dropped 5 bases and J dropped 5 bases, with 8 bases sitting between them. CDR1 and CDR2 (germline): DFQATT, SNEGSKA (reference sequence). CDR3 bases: TGCAGTGCTGAGATGATAGATACGCAGTATTTT. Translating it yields CSAEMIDTQYF.

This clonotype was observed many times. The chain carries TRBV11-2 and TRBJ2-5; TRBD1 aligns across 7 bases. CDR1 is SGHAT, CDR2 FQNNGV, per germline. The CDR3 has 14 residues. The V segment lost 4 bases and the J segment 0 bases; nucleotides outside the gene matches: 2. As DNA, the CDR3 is TGTGCCAGCAGCTCGGGACAGTACCAAGAGACCCAGTACTTC. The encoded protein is CASSSGQYQETQYF.

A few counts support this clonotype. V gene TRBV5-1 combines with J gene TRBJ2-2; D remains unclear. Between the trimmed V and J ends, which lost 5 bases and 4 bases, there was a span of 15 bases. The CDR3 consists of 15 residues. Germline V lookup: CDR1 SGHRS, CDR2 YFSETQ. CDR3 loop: CASRRDTPLTGELFF. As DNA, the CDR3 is TGCGCCAGCAGGAGAGACACTCCACTCACCGGGGAGCTGTTTTTT.

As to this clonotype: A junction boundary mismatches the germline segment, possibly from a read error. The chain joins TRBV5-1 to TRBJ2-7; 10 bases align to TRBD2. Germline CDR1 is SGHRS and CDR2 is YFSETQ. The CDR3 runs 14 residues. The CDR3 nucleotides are TGCGCCAGCAGCCCCGGACTAGCGGCCTACGAGCAGTGCTTC. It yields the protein CASSPGLAAYEQCF.

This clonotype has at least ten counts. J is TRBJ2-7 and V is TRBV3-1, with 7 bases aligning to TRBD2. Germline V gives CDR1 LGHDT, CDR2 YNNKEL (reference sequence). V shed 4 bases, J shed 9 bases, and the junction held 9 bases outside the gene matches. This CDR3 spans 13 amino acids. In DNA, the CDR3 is TGTGCCAGCAGCCCTGGGACTAATGGCGGGCAGTACTTC. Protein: CASSPGTNGGQYF.

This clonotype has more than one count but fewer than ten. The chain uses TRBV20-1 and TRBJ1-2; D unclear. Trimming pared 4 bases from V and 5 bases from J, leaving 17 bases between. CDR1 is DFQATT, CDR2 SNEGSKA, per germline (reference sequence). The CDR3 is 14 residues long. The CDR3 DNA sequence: TGCAGTGCTACGCTGGGCCCCGTCGGTTATGGCTACACCTTC. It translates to CSATLGPVGYGYTF.

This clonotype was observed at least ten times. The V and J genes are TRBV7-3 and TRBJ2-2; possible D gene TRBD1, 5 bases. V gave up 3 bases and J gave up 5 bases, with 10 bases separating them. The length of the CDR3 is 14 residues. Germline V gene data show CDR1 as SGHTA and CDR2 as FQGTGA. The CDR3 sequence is CASSLRQTTGELFF. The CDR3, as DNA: TGTGCCAGCAGCTTGCGACAGACGACCGGGGAGCTGTTTTTT.

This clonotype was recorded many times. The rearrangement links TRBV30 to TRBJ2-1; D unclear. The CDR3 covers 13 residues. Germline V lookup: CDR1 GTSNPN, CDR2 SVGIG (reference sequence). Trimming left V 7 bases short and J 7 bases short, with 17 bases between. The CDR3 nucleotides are TGTGCCTCTCCCCGGGCCGGGTTGAATGAGCAGTTCTTC. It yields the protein CASPRAGLNEQFF.

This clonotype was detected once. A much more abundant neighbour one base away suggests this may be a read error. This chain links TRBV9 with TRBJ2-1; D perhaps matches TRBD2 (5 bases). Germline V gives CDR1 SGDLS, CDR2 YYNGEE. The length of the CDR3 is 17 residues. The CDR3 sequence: CVSSVGIGLSYYNEQFF. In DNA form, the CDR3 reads TGTGTCAGCAGCGTAGGAATAGGACTTTCCTACTACAATGAGCAGTTCTTC.

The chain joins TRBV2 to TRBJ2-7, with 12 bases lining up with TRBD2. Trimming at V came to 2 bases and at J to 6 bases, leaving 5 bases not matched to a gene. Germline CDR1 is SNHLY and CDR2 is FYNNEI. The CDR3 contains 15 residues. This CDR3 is CASSELAGGPPEQYF. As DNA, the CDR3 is TGTGCCAGCAGTGAACTAGCGGGAGGGCCTCCCGAGCAGTACTTC.